The 9 T cell receptor beta chains reported below all come from one sample, sequenced in a study of T cell changes during pregnancy in multiple sclerosis. TCRdb's table, derived via immunoSEQ multiplex PCR, lists solely in-frame clones and lacks some. This table has fewer than 15,000 clones, approximately 91% appearing once. The sequenced sample was CD8+ T cells from peripheral blood mononuclear cells, obtained in the first trimester of pregnancy. The receptors originated from a female donor with multiple sclerosis, enrolled in a pregnancy study.

The chain links TRBV20-1 to TRBJ2-7, with D perhaps TRBD2 (5 bases). V lost 3 bases and J lost 3, with 6 bases in between. The CDR3 spans 11 residues. Germline values: CDR1 DFQATT, CDR2 SNEGSKA (reference sequence). DNA for the CDR3: TGCAGTGCTAGCGGGGACTACGAGCAGTACTTC. This encodes CSASGDYEQYF.

The V call is TRBV4-1, the J call TRBJ2-7; TRBD1 is a possible D gene (6 bases). V gave up 8 bases and J gave up 0 bases, with 11 bases separating them. The CDR3 has 13 amino acids. Germline values: CDR1 MGHRA, CDR2 YSYEKL. The CDR3 nucleotides read TGCGCCAGCGCCCAGGGGCACTCCTACGAGCAGTACTTC. It translates to CASAQGHSYEQYF.

This clone is large (0.1 to 1%) by share. The CDR3 reads CASSLAGYSNQPQHF. In nucleotides, the CDR3 is TGTGCCAGCAGTTTGGCAGGGTATAGCAATCAGCCCCAGCATTTT. The rearrangement links TRBV27 to TRBJ1-5, with a weak D call TRBD1 (5 bases). This CDR3 contains 15 residues. V was pared by 3 bases and J by 0 bases, with 9 bases between. The V gene's germline CDR1 is MNHEY and CDR2 SMNVEV (reference sequence).

The J gene is TRBJ2-2, the V gene TRBV15, with 11 positions matching TRBD1. The CDR3 extends over 15 amino acids. J was trimmed by 3 bases and V by 4 bases; bases with no gene match: 1. Germline lookup yields CDR1 LNHNV and CDR2 YYDKDF (reference sequence). The DNA for the CDR3 is TGTGCCACCAGCATGGGACAGGGGGACACCGGGGAGCTGTTTTTT. This encodes CATSMGQGDTGELFF.

The chain carries TRBV2 and TRBJ1-2, with 7 bases aligning to TRBD1. The CDR3 runs to 18 residues. Germline CDR1 and CDR2: SNHLY and FYNNEI. J gave up 3 bases and V 1 base, and 14 bases lay outside the gene matches. The CDR3 reads CASSEVGDGTAFDYGYTF. The CDR3 coding sequence is TGTGCCAGCAGTGAAGTGGGGGACGGGACAGCTTTCGACTATGGCTACACCTTC.

J is TRBJ2-3 and V is TRBV6-4, with TRBD2 identical over 11 bases. This CDR3 region has 17 residues. The V gene end was trimmed by 0 bases and the J gene end by 2 bases; junction bases not matched to a gene: 4. The germline V gene has CDR1 MRHNA and CDR2 SNTAGT. DNA for the CDR3: TGTGCCAGCAGTGACTCGGCTAGCGGGGGGCACACAGATACGCAGTATTTT. Residues: CASSDSASGGHTDTQYF.

This chain links TRBV9 with TRBJ2-7, with a possible D match to TRBD1 (6 bases). This CDR3 spans 14 amino acids. Germline V gene data show CDR1 as SGDLS and CDR2 as YYNGEE. V was cut by 0 bases and J by 2 bases, with 9 bases left in between. Here the CDR3 reads CASSVAPGAYEQYF. The CDR3 DNA reads TGTGCCAGCAGCGTAGCTCCAGGGGCCTACGAGCAGTACTTC. Filled out from reference TRBV9 and TRBJ2-7, the complete variable domain reads DSGVTQTPKHLITATGQRVTLRCSPRSGDLSVYWYQQSLDQGLQFLIQYYNGEERAKGNILERFSAQQFPDLHSELNLSSLELGDSALYFCASSVAPGAYEQYFGPGTRLTVT.

This clone was seen more than once but under ten times. The rearrangement links TRBV19 to TRBJ2-1; 13 nucleotides match TRBD2. The CDR3 has 15 amino acids. The V segment lost 6 bases and the J segment 4 bases; nucleotides outside the gene matches: 3. Germline CDR1 and CDR2: LNHDA and SQIVND (reference sequence). CDR3 sequence (DNA): TGTGCCAGTAGCCTACTAGCGGGGGGGTACAATGAGCAGTTCTTC. This gives the protein CASSLLAGGYNEQFF.

CDR3: CASSQFGQGAEYTEAFF. CDR3 sequence (DNA): TGCGCCAGCAGCCAATTTGGACAGGGGGCGGAATACACTGAAGCTTTCTTT. The gene calls are TRBV4-3 and TRBJ1-1; 11 bases agree with TRBD1. Germline V gene lookup returns CDR1 LGHNA and CDR2 YSLEER. Trimming removed 2 bases from V and 3 bases from J; junction bases left unmatched: 8. The CDR3 covers 17 residues.